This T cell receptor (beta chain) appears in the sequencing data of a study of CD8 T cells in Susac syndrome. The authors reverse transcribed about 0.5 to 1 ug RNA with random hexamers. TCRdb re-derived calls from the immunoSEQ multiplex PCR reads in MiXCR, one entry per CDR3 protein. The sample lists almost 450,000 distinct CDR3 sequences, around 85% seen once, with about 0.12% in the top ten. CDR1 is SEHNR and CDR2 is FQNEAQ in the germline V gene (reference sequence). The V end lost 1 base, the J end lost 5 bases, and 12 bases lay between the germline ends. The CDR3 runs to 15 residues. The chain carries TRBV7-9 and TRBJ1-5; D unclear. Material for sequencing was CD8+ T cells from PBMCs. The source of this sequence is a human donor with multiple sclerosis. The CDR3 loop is CASSLGVAGDQPQHF. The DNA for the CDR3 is TGTGCCAGCAGCTTAGGTGTGGCAGGCGATCAGCCCCAGCATTTT. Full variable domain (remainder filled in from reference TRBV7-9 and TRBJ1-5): DTGVSQNPRHKITKRGQNVTFRCDPISEHNRLYWYRQTLGQGPEFLTYFQNEAQLEKSRLLSDRFSAERPKGSFSTLEIQRTEQGDSAMYLCASSLGVAGDQPQHFGDGTRLSIL.